This T cell receptor (beta chain) comes out of a study of T cells in Graves' hyperthyroidism and ophthalmopathy. TCR beta CDR3 regions were amplified from RNA transcripts. TCR CDR3 underwent first-round RT-PCR with the HTBI primer set. Via MiXCR, TCRdb re-called the multiplex PCR reads, giving one row per CDR3 protein. The table shows about 600,000 distinct CDR3 sequences, with 16% occurring only once. This clonotype was detected many times. Its antigen remains unidentified. Study-wide results and limits: Ophthalmopathy cases were set apart from stable hyperthyroidism by a 13 V-J model. Most clonotypes that expanded in the thyroid above 0.001 also showed up in blood. Ophthalmopathy got predicted by the model a median roughly 6.1 months before its onset.

Duration under 3 months, a NOSPECS grade of at least 4, and a Clinical Activity Score of at least 3 characterized the ophthalmopathy patients. This CDR3 is 13 amino acids long. Germline values: CDR1 DFQATT, CDR2 SNEGSKA (reference sequence). V was shortened by 6 bases and J by 0 bases, with 9 bases between the two germline ends. The chain links TRBV20-1 to TRBJ1-3; D is unclear. This receptor was taken from a woman in her thirties or forties with Graves' ophthalmopathy. The sequenced material came from blood. CDR3 protein: CSARSGSGNTIYF. For the CDR3, the DNA is TGCAGTGCCAGGAGCGGCTCTGGAAACACCATATATTTT.